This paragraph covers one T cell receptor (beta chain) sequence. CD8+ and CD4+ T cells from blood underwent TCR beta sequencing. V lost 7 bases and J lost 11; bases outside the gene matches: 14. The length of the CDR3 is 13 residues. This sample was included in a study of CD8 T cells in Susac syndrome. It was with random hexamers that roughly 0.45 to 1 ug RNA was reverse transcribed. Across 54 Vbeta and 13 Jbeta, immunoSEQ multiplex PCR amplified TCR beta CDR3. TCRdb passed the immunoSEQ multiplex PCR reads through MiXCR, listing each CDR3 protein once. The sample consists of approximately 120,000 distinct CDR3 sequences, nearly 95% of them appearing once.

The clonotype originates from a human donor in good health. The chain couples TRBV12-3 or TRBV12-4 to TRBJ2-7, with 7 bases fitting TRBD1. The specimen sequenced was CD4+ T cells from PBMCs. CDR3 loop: CASKIPTQGLEYF. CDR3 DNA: TGTGCCAGCAAAATCCCGACACAGGGGTTGGAGTACTTC.